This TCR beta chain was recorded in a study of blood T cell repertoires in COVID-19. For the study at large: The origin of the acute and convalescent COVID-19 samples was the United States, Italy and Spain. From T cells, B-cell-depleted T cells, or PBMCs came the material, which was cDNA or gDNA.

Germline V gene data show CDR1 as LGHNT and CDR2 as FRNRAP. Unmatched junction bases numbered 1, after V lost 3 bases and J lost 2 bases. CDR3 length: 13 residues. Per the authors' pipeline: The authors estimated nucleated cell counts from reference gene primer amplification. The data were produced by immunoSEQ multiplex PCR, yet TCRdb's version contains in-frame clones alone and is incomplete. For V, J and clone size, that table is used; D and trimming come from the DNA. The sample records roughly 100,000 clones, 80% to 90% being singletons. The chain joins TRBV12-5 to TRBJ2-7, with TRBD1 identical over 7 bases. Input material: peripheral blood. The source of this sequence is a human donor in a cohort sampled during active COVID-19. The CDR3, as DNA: TGTGCTAGTGGTTTTGGACAGGCCTACGAGCAGTACTTC. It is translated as CASGFGQAYEQYF.